The rows below give T cell receptor beta chains drawn from one sample of a study of shared clonotypes between healthy human individuals. This table comes from immunoSEQ multiplex PCR, and its TCRdb copy is limited to in-frame clones, with some not included. The table has over 400,000 clones, about 85% seen once. The sample was PBMCs. The receptors derive from a woman aged 40 to 49 in good health. Some clones in this sample may be carry-over from other donors' samples. Both conserved end residues are part of each CDR3. Fields, in order: J gene, V gene, clone size, D gene, CDR3 protein, CDR3 DNA. D genes are given only for firm matches. Size is omitted from some rows. Given values are once, few, many or a class for expanded clones.

j_call: TRBJ2-7
v_call: TRBV10-1
clone_size: .
d_call: .
cdr3_aa: CASSESVVDPAEQYF
cdr3_nt: TGCGCCAGCAGTGAGTCAGTCGTGGACCCGGCCGAGCAGTACTTC

j_call: TRBJ1-2
v_call: TRBV9
clone_size: .
d_call: .
cdr3_aa: CASSVAEGTYGYTF
cdr3_nt: TGTGCCAGCAGCGTAGCTGAAGGGACCTATGGCTACACCTTC

j_call: TRBJ1-1
v_call: TRBV28
clone_size: .
d_call: .
cdr3_aa: CASSFGGALDTEAFF
cdr3_nt: TGTGCCAGCAGTTTTGGGGGGGCGCTTGACACTGAAGCTTTCTTT

j_call: TRBJ2-1
v_call: TRBV4-1
clone_size: .
d_call: TRBD1
cdr3_aa: CASSRSPGQNYNEQFF
cdr3_nt: TGCGCCAGCAGCCGTTCCCCGGGACAGAACTACAATGAGCAGTTCTTC

j_call: TRBJ2-6
v_call: TRBV6-4
clone_size: .
d_call: .
cdr3_aa: CASSDGTSSGANVLTF
cdr3_nt: TGTGCCAGCAGTGATGGGACTTCCTCTGGGGCCAACGTCCTGACTTTC

j_call: TRBJ2-7
v_call: TRBV6-1
clone_size: .
d_call: .
cdr3_aa: CASSLSGTAYEQYF
cdr3_nt: TGTGCCAGCAGTCTATCTGGGACCGCCTACGAGCAGTACTTC

j_call: TRBJ2-3
v_call: TRBV4-3
clone_size: .
d_call: TRBD2
cdr3_aa: CASSKGGRLSSGTDTQYF
cdr3_nt: TGCGCCAGCAGCAAGGGCGGGAGGCTAAGTAGTGGAACAGATACGCAGTATTTT

j_call: TRBJ2-1
v_call: TRBV9
clone_size: .
d_call: TRBD2
cdr3_aa: CASSVGTTYNEQFF
cdr3_nt: TGTGCCAGCAGCGTCGGGACTACCTACAATGAGCAGTTCTTC

j_call: TRBJ2-7
v_call: TRBV4-2
clone_size: .
d_call: TRBD2
cdr3_aa: CASSQELAGDLDEQYF
cdr3_nt: TGTGCCAGCAGCCAAGAATTAGCGGGGGACCTGGACGAGCAGTACTTC

j_call: TRBJ2-2
v_call: TRBV7-8
clone_size: .
d_call: .
cdr3_aa: CASSPPVYTGGGTGELFF
cdr3_nt: TGTGCCAGCAGCCCACCGGTCTACACAGGGGGAGGGACCGGGGAGCTGTTTTTT

j_call: TRBJ1-1
v_call: TRBV6-1
clone_size: .
d_call: .
cdr3_aa: CASSEWDTYTEAFF
cdr3_nt: TGTGCCAGCAGTGAATGGGACACTTACACTGAAGCTTTCTTT

j_call: TRBJ2-7
v_call: TRBV29-1
clone_size: .
d_call: TRBD2
cdr3_aa: CSVARGGGSRYEQYF
cdr3_nt: TGCAGCGTGGCCCGGGGGGGCGGGAGTCGATACGAGCAGTACTTC

j_call: TRBJ2-1
v_call: TRBV28
clone_size: .
d_call: .
cdr3_aa: CASTMRLALNEQFF
cdr3_nt: TGTGCCAGCACCATGAGGCTAGCTTTGAATGAGCAGTTCTTC

j_call: TRBJ1-1
v_call: TRBV20-1
clone_size: few
d_call: .
cdr3_aa: CSAGVNTEAFF
cdr3_nt: TGCAGTGCTGGGGTGAACACTGAAGCTTTCTTT

j_call: TRBJ2-7
v_call: TRBV27
clone_size: .
d_call: .
cdr3_aa: CASRQEGHSYEQYF
cdr3_nt: TGTGCCAGCCGTCAAGAGGGGCATTCGTACGAGCAGTACTTC

j_call: TRBJ1-5
v_call: TRBV6-1
clone_size: .
d_call: TRBD1
cdr3_aa: CASAPNPPGGRTQHF
cdr3_nt: TGTGCCAGCGCCCCGAACCCCCCAGGGGGCAGGACCCAGCATTTT

j_call: TRBJ2-1
v_call: TRBV7-2
clone_size: .
d_call: TRBD2
cdr3_aa: CASSPGLAGVLQFF
cdr3_nt: TGTGCCAGCAGCCCTGGACTAGCGGGTGTCCTACAGTTCTTC

j_call: TRBJ1-1
v_call: TRBV29-1
clone_size: .
d_call: .
cdr3_aa: CSVETRNTEAFF
cdr3_nt: TGCAGCGTTGAGACCCGCAACACTGAAGCTTTCTTT

j_call: TRBJ1-2
v_call: TRBV19
clone_size: .
d_call: TRBD1
cdr3_aa: CASSRQGAPGYTF
cdr3_nt: TGTGCCAGTAGTAGACAGGGGGCGCCTGGCTACACCTTC

j_call: TRBJ1-4
v_call: TRBV28
clone_size: .
d_call: TRBD1
cdr3_aa: CASHGRGLDNEKLFF
cdr3_nt: TGTGCCAGTCATGGGAGGGGGCTAGATAATGAAAAACTGTTTTTT

j_call: TRBJ2-7
v_call: TRBV7-2
clone_size: .
d_call: TRBD2
cdr3_aa: CASSLTSGIGAYEQYF
cdr3_nt: TGTGCCAGCAGCTTGACTAGCGGGATCGGGGCCTACGAGCAGTACTTC

j_call: TRBJ1-1
v_call: TRBV10-3
clone_size: .
d_call: .
cdr3_aa: CAISAAVNTEAFF
cdr3_nt: TGTGCCATCAGTGCGGCAGTGAACACTGAAGCTTTCTTT

j_call: TRBJ2-1
v_call: TRBV7-3
clone_size: once
d_call: TRBD2
cdr3_aa: CASSLTGGLAGNEQFF
cdr3_nt: TGTGCCAGCAGCTTAACTGGTGGACTAGCGGGGAATGAGCAGTTCTTC

j_call: TRBJ2-7
v_call: TRBV7-8
clone_size: .
d_call: .
cdr3_aa: CASSLGASGYEQYF
cdr3_nt: TGTGCCAGCAGCTTGGGGGCCAGCGGCTACGAGCAGTACTTC

j_call: TRBJ2-1
v_call: TRBV12-2
clone_size: .
d_call: .
cdr3_aa: CASRLVRWGLNNEQFF
cdr3_nt: TGTGCAAGTCGCTTAGTTAGGTGGGGCCTGAACAATGAGCAGTTCTTC

j_call: TRBJ2-1
v_call: TRBV20-1
clone_size: .
d_call: .
cdr3_aa: CSALRNEQFF
cdr3_nt: TGCAGTGCCCTTAGGAATGAGCAGTTCTTC

j_call: TRBJ2-5
v_call: TRBV7-7
clone_size: .
d_call: TRBD2
cdr3_aa: CASSGGSSGSGDATQYF
cdr3_nt: TGTGCTAGCAGTGGGGGGTCTAGCGGGAGCGGGGATGCGACCCAGTACTTC

j_call: TRBJ2-5
v_call: TRBV9
clone_size: once
d_call: TRBD1
cdr3_aa: CASATTGQRETQYF
cdr3_nt: TGTGCCAGCGCCACCACGGGACAGCGAGAGACCCAGTACTTC

j_call: TRBJ2-2
v_call: TRBV10-3
clone_size: .
d_call: TRBD2
cdr3_aa: CAIRKAGGSNTGELFF
cdr3_nt: TGTGCCATCAGAAAAGCGGGAGGGAGCAACACCGGGGAGCTGTTTTTT

j_call: TRBJ2-3
v_call: TRBV7-8
clone_size: .
d_call: .
cdr3_aa: CASSAGPWDTQYF
cdr3_nt: TGTGCCAGCAGCGCGGGCCCATGGGATACGCAGTATTTT

j_call: TRBJ1-2
v_call: TRBV27
clone_size: .
d_call: TRBD1
cdr3_aa: CASSLGRGLGYTF
cdr3_nt: TGTGCCAGCAGTTTAGGGAGGGGGCTCGGCTACACCTTC

j_call: TRBJ2-3
v_call: TRBV7-9
clone_size: .
d_call: TRBD2
cdr3_aa: CASSFLQLAGVSDTQYF
cdr3_nt: TGTGCCAGCAGCTTCCTTCAACTAGCGGGAGTTTCAGATACGCAGTATTTT

j_call: TRBJ1-1
v_call: TRBV28
clone_size: .
d_call: .
cdr3_aa: CASSRAGSGGEAFF
cdr3_nt: TGTGCCAGCAGTCGAGCAGGGAGTGGTGGTGAAGCTTTCTTT

j_call: TRBJ2-3
v_call: TRBV9
clone_size: .
d_call: .
cdr3_aa: CASSVRRDAATDTQYF
cdr3_nt: TGTGCCAGCAGCGTACGGAGGGATGCCGCCACAGATACGCAGTATTTT

j_call: TRBJ2-7
v_call: TRBV5-1
clone_size: .
d_call: .
cdr3_aa: CASSHPPSPTWYEQYF
cdr3_nt: TGCGCCAGCTCGCACCCCCCTAGTCCGACCTGGTACGAGCAGTACTTC

j_call: TRBJ2-7
v_call: TRBV20-1
clone_size: once
d_call: .
cdr3_aa: CSARDPHEQYF
cdr3_nt: TGCAGTGCTAGAGATCCCCACGAGCAGTACTTC